This entry describes one T cell receptor beta chain. Its antigen remains undetermined. Per-base quality was not reported, and no clone a single base away is much larger than it. The data stem from a study of technical replicates of blood from a handful of donors (dated by TCRdb to the late 2010s). Libraries came from the immunoSEQ multiplex PCR assay. Sourced from immuneACCESS, this table was stored by TCRdb with only in-frame sequences that have V and J called. A share of the clones is absent; for the studies checked, an unresolved V gene accounts for under half, and the remainder has no known explanation. The sample records some 87,000 clones, around 96% of which are singletons. In total, the top ten clones hold roughly 0.34% of the sample. CDR1 MDHEN and CDR2 SYDVKM are derived from the germline V gene. The cysteine opens and the phenylalanine closes a CDR3 of 12 amino acids. Only the CDR3 part of the read is kept: 36 bases, read in frame from the first base. At the junction V is shortened by 7 bases and J by 8 bases, with 14 bases in between.

The TCR sequence derives from a human donor in good health. This receptor chain uses TRBV28 and TRBJ1-2, with TRBD1 perhaps the D gene, on 5 matching bases. The source material was T cells isolated from PBMCs. The nucleotide sequence reads TGTGCCAGCACCTCCCAGGGTAAAGGCTACACCTTC. Translated, it gives CASTSQGKGYTF.